This T cell receptor beta chain came from a study of blood T cell repertoires in COVID-19. In the study overall: PBMCs, B-cell-depleted T cells, or T cells provided the cDNA or gDNA that made up the material.

V dropped 2 bases and J dropped 6 bases, with 10 bases sitting between them. Germline CDR1 reads MDHEN; CDR2 reads SYDVKM. The CDR3 covers 14 residues. This clone has more than one count but fewer than ten. The assay was immunoSEQ multiplex PCR, and TCRdb's table has in-frame clones only and misses some. The sample carries approximately 360,000 clones, around 90% recorded once. Sequencing was done on a sample of peripheral blood. The genes are TRBV28 and TRBJ2-2; no reliable D call. This TCR was recovered from a man younger than 35 with active or convalescent COVID-19. CDR3 coding DNA: TGTGCCAGCAGTTTAGGGCGCAACTCCGGGGAGCTGTTTTTT. Protein sequence: CASSLGRNSGELFF.